This entry is about one T cell receptor (beta chain). The data were produced by immunoSEQ multiplex PCR, yet TCRdb's version contains in-frame clones alone and is incomplete. The sample carries about 2.4 million clones, approximately 93% recorded once. The junction had 1 base not matched to a gene; V was cut back by 4 bases and J by 5 bases. Germline values: CDR1 SGHNT, CDR2 YENEEA. This CDR3 contains 13 residues. The entry originates in a study of shared clonotypes between healthy human individuals. Sequencing used naive CD4+ T cells from PBMCs. This sample's subset: CD45RA+ positively selected. This receptor was obtained from a man between 18 and 35 years old in good health. Some clones in this sample may be carry-over from other donors' samples. The genes are TRBV11-3 and TRBJ1-1; 10 positions match TRBD1. The CDR3: CASSSGQGTEAFF. DNA of the CDR3: TGTGCCAGCAGCTCGGGACAGGGGACTGAAGCTTTCTTT.